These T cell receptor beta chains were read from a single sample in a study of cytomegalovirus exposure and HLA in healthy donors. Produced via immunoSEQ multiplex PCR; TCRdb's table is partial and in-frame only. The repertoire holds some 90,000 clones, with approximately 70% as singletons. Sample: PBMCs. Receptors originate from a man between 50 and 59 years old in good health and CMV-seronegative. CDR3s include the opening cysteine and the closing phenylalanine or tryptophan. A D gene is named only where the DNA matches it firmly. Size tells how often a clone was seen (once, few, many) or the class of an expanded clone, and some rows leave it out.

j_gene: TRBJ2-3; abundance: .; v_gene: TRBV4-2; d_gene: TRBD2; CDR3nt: TGTGCCAGCAGCCAAGTTACTAGCGGGAGGGCCCTCGGAACAGATACGCAGTATTTT; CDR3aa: CASSQVTSGRALGTDTQYF
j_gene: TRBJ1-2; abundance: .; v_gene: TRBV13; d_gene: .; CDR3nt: TGTGCCAGCAGCTCCCAGTCAGCTAACTATGGCTACACCTTC; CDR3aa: CASSSQSANYGYTF
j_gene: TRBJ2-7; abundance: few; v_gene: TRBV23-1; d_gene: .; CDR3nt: TGCGCCAGCAGTCAAATAGGGGGTCCGGTTTTGGAGCAGTACTTC; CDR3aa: CASSQIGGPVLEQYF
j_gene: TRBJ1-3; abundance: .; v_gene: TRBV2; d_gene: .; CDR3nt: TGTGCCAGCAGTACCCGGAGAACTGGAAACACCATATATTTT; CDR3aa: CASSTRRTGNTIYF
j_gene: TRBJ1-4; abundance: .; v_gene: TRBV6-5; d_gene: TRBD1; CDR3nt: TGTGCCAGCAGTTACAGTCTACAGGGGGCGAATGAAAAACTGTTTTTT; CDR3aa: CASSYSLQGANEKLFF
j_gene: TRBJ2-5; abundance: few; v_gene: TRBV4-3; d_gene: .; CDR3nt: TGCGCCAGCAGCCAAGATGTTTTGCGGCAAGAGACCCAGTACTTC; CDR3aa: CASSQDVLRQETQYF
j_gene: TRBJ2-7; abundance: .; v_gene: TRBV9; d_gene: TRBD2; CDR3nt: TGTGCCAGCAGCGTACAAGCGGGGGGGACCTACGAGCAGTACTTC; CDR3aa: CASSVQAGGTYEQYF
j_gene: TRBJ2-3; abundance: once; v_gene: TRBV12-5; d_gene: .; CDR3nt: TGTGCTAGTGCCGACCGGGGTGCTAGCACAGATACGCAGTATTTT; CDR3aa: CASADRGASTDTQYF
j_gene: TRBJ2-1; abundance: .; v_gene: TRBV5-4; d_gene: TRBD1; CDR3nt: TGTGCCAGCAGCTATGGACAGGGGGCTTTTGGCGAGCAGTTCTTC; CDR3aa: CASSYGQGAFGEQFF
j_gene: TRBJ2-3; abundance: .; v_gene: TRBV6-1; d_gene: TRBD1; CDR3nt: TGTGCCAGCAAACGGGACAGGGGAACAGATACGCAGTATTTT; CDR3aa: CASKRDRGTDTQYF
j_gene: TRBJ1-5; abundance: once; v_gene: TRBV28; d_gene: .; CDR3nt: TGTGCCAGCAGTTTAGCCGGCGGGTATCGGCCCCAGCATTTT; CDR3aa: CASSLAGGYRPQHF
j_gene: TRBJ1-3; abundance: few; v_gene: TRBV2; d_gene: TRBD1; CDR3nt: TGTGCCAGCACCGGGACAGGGATCGGAAACACCATATATTTT; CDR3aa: CASTGTGIGNTIYF
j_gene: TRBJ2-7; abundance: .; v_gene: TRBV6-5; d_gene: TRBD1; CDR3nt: TGTGCCAGCAGTTACCGTTGGCAGGGGGACTACGAGCAGTACTTC; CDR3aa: CASSYRWQGDYEQYF
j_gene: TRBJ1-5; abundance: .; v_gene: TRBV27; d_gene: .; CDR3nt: TGTGCCAGCAGCGCCGGTTTTAGCAATCAGCCCCAGCATTTT; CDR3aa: CASSAGFSNQPQHF
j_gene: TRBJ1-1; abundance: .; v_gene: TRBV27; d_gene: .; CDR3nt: TGTGCCAGCAGTCCGGAGAGCTTTGGACTTTACACTGAAGCTTTCTTT; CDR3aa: CASSPESFGLYTEAFF
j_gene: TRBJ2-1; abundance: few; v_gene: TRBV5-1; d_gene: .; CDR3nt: TGCGCCAGCAGCCCGGGTTCGGGGTACAATGAGCAGTTCTTC; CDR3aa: CASSPGSGYNEQFF
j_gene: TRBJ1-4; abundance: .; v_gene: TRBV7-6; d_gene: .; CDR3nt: TGTGCCAGCAGCCCGAGGGCCATCTATGAGGTGACTAATGAAAAACTGTTTTTT; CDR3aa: CASSPRAIYEVTNEKLFF
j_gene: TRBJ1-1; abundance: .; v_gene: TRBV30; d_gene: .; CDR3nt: TGTGCCTGGAGTACCGAAAGAGCCGCTGAAGCTTTCTTT; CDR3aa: CAWSTERAAEAFF
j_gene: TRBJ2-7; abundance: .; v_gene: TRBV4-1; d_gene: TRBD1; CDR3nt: TGCGCCAGCAGCCAAGATCCGCGGACAGGTTGGGACTACGAGCAGTACTTC; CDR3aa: CASSQDPRTGWDYEQYF
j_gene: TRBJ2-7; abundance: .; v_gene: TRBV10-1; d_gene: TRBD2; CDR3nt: TGCGCCAGCAGTGACCCCCGAGGACTAGCGGGGGCGCAGTACTTC; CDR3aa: CASSDPRGLAGAQYF
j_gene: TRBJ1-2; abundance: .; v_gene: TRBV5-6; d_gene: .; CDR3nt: TGTGCCAGCAGCTTGACAAGGGGGTCATATGGCTACACCTTC; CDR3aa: CASSLTRGSYGYTF
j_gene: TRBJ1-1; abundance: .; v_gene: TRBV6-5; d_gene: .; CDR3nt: TGCGCCAGCAGCTCCAACACTGAAGCTTTCTTT; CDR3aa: CASSSNTEAFF